The 25 T cell receptor beta chains listed next were all sequenced from one sample in a study of cytomegalovirus exposure and HLA in healthy donors. PCR used 60 Vbeta primers and 13 Jbeta primers. Profiling relied on immunoSEQ multiplex PCR, and the TCRdb table lists in-frame clones only, not all of them. The top ten clones hold approximately 1.7% of a sample with about 220,000 clones, about 77% of them seen once. The sequenced sample was PBMCs. The origin of the receptors is a woman in her thirties in good health and CMV-seronegative.

The genes are TRBV9 and TRBJ2-3; 8 bases map to TRBD2. This CDR3 comprises 15 residues. Germline-derived CDR1 and CDR2 are SGDLS and YYNGEE. The junction had 4 bases not matched to a gene; V was cut back by 4 bases and J by 0 bases. This CDR3 reads CASSPTSGSTDTQYF. Written as DNA, the CDR3 is TGTGCCAGCAGCCCTACTAGCGGTAGCACAGATACGCAGTATTTT.

V gene TRBV7-2 combines with J gene TRBJ2-7; perhaps TRBD1 as D (6 bases). The CDR3 contains 15 residues. Germline V gene sequence: CDR1 SGHTA, CDR2 FQGNSA. V was shortened by 3 bases and J by 3 bases, with 15 bases between the two germline ends. Here the CDR3 DNA reads TGTGCCAGCAGCTTCGAAGGGGGTCCTAACTACGAGCAGTACTTC. Residues: CASSFEGGPNYEQYF.

The chain combines TRBV4-1 with TRBJ2-7; 7 positions match TRBD2. Germline CDR1 reads MGHRA; CDR2 reads YSYEKL. Germline trimming cut 0 bases from V and 3 bases from J; bases unmatched to any gene: 14. The CDR3 is 18 amino acids. The CDR3 region is CASSQEVGPGLHGYEQYF. CDR3 sequence (DNA): TGCGCCAGCAGCCAAGAAGTGGGCCCGGGACTACACGGCTACGAGCAGTACTTC.

Concerning this clone: This sample includes further DNA sequences coding for the same CDR3. The rearrangement links TRBV6-1 to TRBJ2-1; 11 bases are a match to TRBD2. The ends lost 7 bases at V and 8 bases at J; junction bases unmatched: 10. Germline V gene data show CDR1 as MNHNS and CDR2 as SASEGT. The CDR3 has 15 amino acids. This CDR3 reads CASTTFSGRADEQFF. CDR3 nucleotide sequence: TGTGCCAGCACGACGTTTAGCGGGAGGGCTGATGAGCAGTTCTTC.

The chain combines TRBV19 with TRBJ1-4; maybe TRBD1 (6 bases). Trimming took 5 bases from V and 7 from J, leaving 11 bases between them. The CDR3 loop spans 13 amino acids. Per the germline V gene, CDR1 is LNHDA and CDR2 is SQIVND (reference sequence). The CDR3 coding sequence is TGTGCCAGTAGTGAGCAGGGGAGTGAAAAACTGTTTTTT. It encodes CASSEQGSEKLFF.

The rearrangement links TRBV30 to TRBJ1-1; D unresolved. Germline V lookup: CDR1 GTSNPN, CDR2 SVGIG (reference sequence). The CDR3 is made up of 12 amino acids. Trimming took 2 bases from V and 4 from J, leaving 8 bases between them. CDR3 bases: TGTGCCTGGAGTAGAACGGGCACTGAAGCTTTCTTT. Translated: CAWSRTGTEAFF.

This clone occurred a few times. This could be a read error, since a much larger clone is one nucleotide away. This chain uses TRBV14 with TRBJ2-5; D possibly corresponds to TRBD2 (6 bases). CDR3 length equals 13 residues. CDR1 is SGHDN, CDR2 FVKESK, per germline. Between the trimmed V and J ends, which lost 5 bases and 5 bases, there was a span of 12 bases. CDR3 coding DNA: TGTGCCAGCAGCGAAGCGGGTTATGAGACCCAGTACTTC. The encoded protein is CASSEAGYETQYF.

The chain combines TRBV2 with TRBJ1-2; D is undetermined. Looked up from germline, CDR1 is SNHLY and CDR2 is FYNNEI. CDR3 length equals 16 residues. Deletions cut 6 bases from V and 7 bases from J, with 24 bases between. The CDR3 DNA reads as TGTGCCAGCAGCCTCATGAGAGGACTAGGGAGTGGTGGCTACACCTTC. Translation: CASSLMRGLGSGGYTF. Supplemented by reference TRBV2 and TRBJ1-2, the full variable domain reads EPEVTQTPSHQVTQMGQEVILRCVPISNHLYFYWYRQILGQKVEFLVSFYNNEISEKSEIFDDQFSVERPDGSNFTLKIRSTKLEDSAMYFCASSLMRGLGSGGYTFGSGTRLTVV.

This chain joins TRBV10-1 and TRBJ2-7, with TRBD2 identical over 8 bases. V shed 5 bases, J shed 5 bases, and the junction held 14 bases outside the gene matches. CDR1 and CDR2 (germline): WNHNN, SYGVQD (reference sequence). CDR3 length equals 16 residues. The CDR3 region has the DNA TGCGCCAGCAGTCCTTCACGGGGGGGCATGCGGGACGAGCAGTACTTC. Translation: CASSPSRGGMRDEQYF.

The chain is built from TRBV7-9 and TRBJ2-3, with a possible D match to TRBD2 (5 bases). Germline values: CDR1 SEHNR, CDR2 FQNEAQ (reference sequence). The CDR3 loop spans 16 amino acids. The ends were cut back, 1 base at V and 0 bases at J, with 11 bases in the middle. The DNA for the CDR3 is TGTGCCAGCAGCTTAGAAGGAGACTACAGCACAGATACGCAGTATTTT. Translating it yields CASSLEGDYSTDTQYF.

The V call is TRBV5-6, the J call TRBJ1-1; D is undetermined. The CDR3 is 13 residues long. Germline-derived CDR1 and CDR2 are SGHDT and YYEEEE. V lost 0 bases to trimming and J lost 7 bases, with 10 bases between them. The CDR3 loop is CASSLGGMLEAFF. The CDR3 region has the DNA TGTGCCAGCAGCTTGGGAGGGATGCTTGAAGCTTTCTTT. The whole variable domain, remainder taken from reference TRBV5-6 and TRBJ1-1, is DAGVTQSPTHLIKTRGQQVTLRCSPKSGHDTVSWYQQALGQGPQFIFQYYEEEERQRGNFPDRFSGHQFPNYSSELNVNALLLGDSALYLCASSLGGMLEAFFGQGTRLTVV.

This clone was counted once. One junction end disagrees with the germline gene, perhaps due to a read error. The J gene is TRBJ2-2, the V gene TRBV5-1; the match to TRBD1 covers 7 bases. This CDR3 comprises 15 residues. Germline lookup yields CDR1 SGHRS and CDR2 YFSETQ. CDR3 in DNA: TGCGCCAGCAGTTTGGGGACAGAGAACACCGGGGAGCTGTTTTTT. Protein product: CASSLGTENTGELFF.

The chain uses TRBV6-1 and TRBJ1-1, with D unclear. Germline V gene lookup returns CDR1 MNHNS and CDR2 SASEGT. Trimming removed 5 bases at V and 8 bases at J, with 12 bases between. The CDR3 consists of 12 residues. The CDR3 loop reads CASSRFMEEAFF. The DNA of the CDR3 is TGTGCCAGCAGTCGGTTTATGGAGGAAGCTTTCTTT.

This clone was recorded a few times. The rearrangement joins TRBV30 to TRBJ1-5; D remains unclear. CDR3 length: 13 residues. Germline lookup yields CDR1 GTSNPN and CDR2 SVGIG (reference sequence). V dropped 1 base and J dropped 5 bases, with 9 bases sitting between them. The CDR3 region has the DNA TGTGCCTGGAGTGAACAGAGAGATCAGCCCCAGCATTTT. Translated, it gives CAWSEQRDQPQHF.

The chain combines TRBV27 with TRBJ1-1; the D gene is possibly TRBD1 (5 bases). Germline assignment: CDR1 MNHEY and CDR2 SMNVEV (reference sequence). Trimming left V 5 bases short and J 4 bases short, with 17 bases between. The CDR3 is 15 amino acids. This CDR3 reads CASSGQGGLGTEAFF. The CDR3 bases are TGTGCCAGCAGTGGTCAGGGAGGGTTAGGCACTGAAGCTTTCTTT.

J is TRBJ1-2 and V is TRBV6-5; D not certain. The CDR3 has 12 residues. The V end was cut by 2 bases, the J end by 8 bases, with 9 bases between. Germline V gene lookup returns CDR1 MNHEY and CDR2 SVGAGI. The CDR3 nucleotides are TGTGCCAGCAGTTACCGAACGGGAGGCTACACCTTC. It is translated as CASSYRTGGYTF.

V gene TRBV5-1 combines with J gene TRBJ1-1; TRBD1 matches 8 bases. Trimming removed 0 bases from V and 7 bases from J; junction bases left unmatched: 8. This CDR3 has 15 residues. Looked up from germline, CDR1 is SGHRS and CDR2 is YFSETQ. The CDR3 region has the DNA TGCGCCAGCAGCTTGGGACAGGGGACCATAGGTGAAGCTTTCTTT. Translating it yields CASSLGQGTIGEAFF.

This clone was observed a few times. This chain connects TRBV9 to TRBJ2-3; 11 bases agree with TRBD2. Trimming removed 4 bases from V and 2 bases from J; junction bases left unmatched: 6. Germline CDR1 is SGDLS and CDR2 is YYNGEE. The length of the CDR3 is 16 residues. In DNA, the CDR3 is TGTGCCAGCAGCTCGCGACTAGCGGGGTCCACAGATACGCAGTATTTT. The encoded protein is CASSSRLAGSTDTQYF.

The chain uses TRBV11-3 and TRBJ2-1, with TRBD2 identical over 9 bases. Trimming at V came to 1 base and at J to 4 bases, leaving 5 bases not matched to a gene. The CDR3 totals 16 residues. CDR1 and CDR2 (germline): SGHNT, YENEEA. CDR3 DNA: TGTGCCAGCAGCTTAGTCGTCACTAGCGGGTACAATGAGCAGTTCTTC. Protein product: CASSLVVTSGYNEQFF.

This chain links TRBV19 with TRBJ2-6; 9 nucleotides line up with TRBD1. The trim removed 5 bases at V and 3 bases at J, leaving 14 bases unmatched. This CDR3 contains 19 residues. CDR1 is LNHDA and CDR2 is SQIVND in the germline V gene (reference sequence). DNA of the CDR3: TGTGCCAGTAGTGGGACAGGGATTCTCCACACTCGTGGGGCCAACGTCCTGACTTTC. Translated: CASSGTGILHTRGANVLTF.

The genes are TRBV7-2 and TRBJ2-3, with 8 bases matching TRBD2. Trimming removed 5 bases from V and 9 bases from J; junction bases left unmatched: 19. CDR3 size: 17 residues. Germline V gene sequence: CDR1 SGHTA, CDR2 FQGNSA. The CDR3 region is CASSPRGESGGASTQYF. In DNA, the CDR3 is TGTGCCAGCAGCCCTAGGGGCGAAAGCGGGGGTGCGTCAACGCAGTATTTT.

The chain employs TRBV10-3 and TRBJ2-3; 13 bases line up with TRBD2. CDR1 is ENHRY, CDR2 SYGVKD, per germline. The CDR3 covers 14 residues. Trimming took 6 bases from V and 6 from J; bases not matched to a gene: 3. The CDR3 is CAIRTSGGQDTQYF. The CDR3 coding sequence is TGTGCCATCAGGACTAGCGGGGGGCAGGATACGCAGTATTTT.

The chain has TRBV30 and TRBJ1-1; D gene ambiguous. The V end was cut by 2 bases, the J end by 4 bases, with 17 bases between. Germline V gene sequence: CDR1 GTSNPN, CDR2 SVGIG (reference sequence). The CDR3 contains 15 residues. The DNA of the CDR3 is TGTGCCTGGAGTTCCGTTCAATTGGGAGGCACTGAAGCTTTCTTT. Protein: CAWSSVQLGGTEAFF.

On this clone: Relative to the germline gene, one junction end is altered; a read error may explain this. This sequence joins TRBV7-9 and TRBJ2-1; 8 bases are shared with TRBD2. This CDR3 has 16 amino acids. CDR1 and CDR2 (germline): SEHNR, FQNEAQ (reference sequence). The DNA of the CDR3 is TGTTCCAGCAGCTTAGTCGGGGGGGAAGATTACAATGAGCAGTTCTTC. The encoded protein is CSSSLVGGEDYNEQFF.

Regarding this clone: The sample contains more than one DNA sequence encoding this CDR3. The V call is TRBV7-8, the J call TRBJ2-7; D might be TRBD2 (6 bases). Trimming took 2 bases from V and 6 from J, leaving 20 bases between them. Germline V gene sequence: CDR1 SGHVS, CDR2 FQNEAQ. CDR3 length: 16 amino acids. The CDR3 region is CASSLLGGKGVSEQYF. The CDR3 nucleotides are TGTGCCAGCAGCTTACTCGGGGGAAAAGGGGTCAGCGAGCAGTACTTC. Based on the CDR3 plus reference TRBV7-8 and TRBJ2-7, the full variable domain is GAGVSQSPRYKVAKRGQDVALRCDPISGHVSLFWYQQALGQGPEFLTYFQNEAQLDKSGLPSDRFFAERPEGSVSTLKIQRTQQEDSAVYLCASSLLGGKGVSEQYFGPGTRLTVT.